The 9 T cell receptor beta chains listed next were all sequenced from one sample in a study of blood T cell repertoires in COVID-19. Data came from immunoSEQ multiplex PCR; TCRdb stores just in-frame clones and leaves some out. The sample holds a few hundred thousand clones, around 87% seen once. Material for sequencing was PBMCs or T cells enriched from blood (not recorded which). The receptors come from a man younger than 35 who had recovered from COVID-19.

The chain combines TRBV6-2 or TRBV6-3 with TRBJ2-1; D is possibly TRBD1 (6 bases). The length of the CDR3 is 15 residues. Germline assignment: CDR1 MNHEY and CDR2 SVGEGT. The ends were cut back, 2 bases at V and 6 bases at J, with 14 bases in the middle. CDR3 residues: CASSYATGFLNEQFF. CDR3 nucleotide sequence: TGTGCCAGCAGTTACGCTACAGGGTTCCTCAATGAGCAGTTCTTC.

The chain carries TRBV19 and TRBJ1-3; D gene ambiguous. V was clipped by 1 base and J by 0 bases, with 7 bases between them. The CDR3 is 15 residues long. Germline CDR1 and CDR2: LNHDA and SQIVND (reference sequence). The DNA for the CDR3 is TGTGCCAGTAGTATAGCCGAACACTCTGGAAACACCATATATTTT. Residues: CASSIAEHSGNTIYF. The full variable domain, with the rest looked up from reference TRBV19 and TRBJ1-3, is DGGITQSPKYLFRKEGQNVTLSCEQNLNHDAMYWYRQDPGQGLRLIYYSQIVNDFQKGDIAEGYSVSREKKESFPLTVTSAQKNPTAFYLCASSIAEHSGNTIYFGEGSWLTVV.

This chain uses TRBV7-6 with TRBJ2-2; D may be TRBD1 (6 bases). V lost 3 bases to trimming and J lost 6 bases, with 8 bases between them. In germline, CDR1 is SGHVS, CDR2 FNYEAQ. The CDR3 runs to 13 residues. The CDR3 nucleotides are TGTGCCAGCAGCTTCCGACAGGCCGGGGAGCTGTTTTTT. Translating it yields CASSFRQAGELFF. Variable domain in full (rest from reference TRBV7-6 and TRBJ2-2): GAGVSQSPRYKVTKRGQDVALRCDPISGHVSLYWYRQALGQGPEFLTYFNYEAQQDKSGLPNDRFSAERPEGSISTLTIQRTEQRDSAMYRCASSFRQAGELFFGEGSRLTVL.

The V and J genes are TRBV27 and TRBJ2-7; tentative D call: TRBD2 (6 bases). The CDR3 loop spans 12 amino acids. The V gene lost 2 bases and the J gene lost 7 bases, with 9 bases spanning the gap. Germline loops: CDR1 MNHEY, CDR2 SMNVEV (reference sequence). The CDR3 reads CASSLMGREQYF. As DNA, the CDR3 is TGTGCCAGCAGTTTAATGGGGAGGGAGCAGTACTTC.

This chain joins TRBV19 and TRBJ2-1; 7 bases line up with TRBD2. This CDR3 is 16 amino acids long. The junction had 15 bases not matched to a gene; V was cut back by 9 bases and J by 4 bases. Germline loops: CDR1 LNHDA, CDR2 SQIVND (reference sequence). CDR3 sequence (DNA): TGTGCCAGCAAGCCTAGACGGGAGGACCGATACAATGAGCAGTTCTTC. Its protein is CASKPRREDRYNEQFF.

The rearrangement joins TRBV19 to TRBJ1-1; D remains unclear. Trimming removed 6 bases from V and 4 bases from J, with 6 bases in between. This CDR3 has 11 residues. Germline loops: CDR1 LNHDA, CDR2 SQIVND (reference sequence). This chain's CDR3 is CASSGVTEAFF. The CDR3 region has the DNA TGTGCCAGTAGCGGGGTCACTGAAGCTTTCTTT.

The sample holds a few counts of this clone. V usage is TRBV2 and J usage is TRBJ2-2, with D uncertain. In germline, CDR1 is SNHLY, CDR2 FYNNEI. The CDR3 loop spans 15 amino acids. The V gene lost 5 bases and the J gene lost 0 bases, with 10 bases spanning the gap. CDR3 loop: CASSLVRANTGELFF. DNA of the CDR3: TGTGCCAGCAGTTTGGTGCGCGCGAACACCGGGGAGCTGTTTTTT.

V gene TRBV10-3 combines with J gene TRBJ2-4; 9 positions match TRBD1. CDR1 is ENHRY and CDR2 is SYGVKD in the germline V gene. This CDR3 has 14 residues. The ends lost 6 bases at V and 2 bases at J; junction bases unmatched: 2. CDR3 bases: TGTGCCATCAGGGGGACAGGGTCCAAAAACATTCAGTACTTC. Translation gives CAIRGTGSKNIQYF.

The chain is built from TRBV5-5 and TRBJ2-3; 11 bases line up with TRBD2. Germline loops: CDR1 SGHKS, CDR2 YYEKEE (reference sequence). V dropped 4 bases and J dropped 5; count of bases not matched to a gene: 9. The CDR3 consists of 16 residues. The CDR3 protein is CASSALPGLAGDTQYF. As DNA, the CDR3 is TGTGCCAGCAGCGCCTTGCCCGGACTAGCGGGAGATACGCAGTATTTT.